Listed here are 11 T cell receptor beta chains from one sample, sequenced in a study of Graves' ophthalmopathy and Graves' hyperthyroidism. Transcripts of RNA were the source for amplifying TCR beta CDR3 regions. First-round RT-PCR relied on HTBI primers, and a second-round multiplex PCR came next. TCRdb redid the calling of the multiplex PCR reads with MiXCR, one entry per CDR3 protein. The table has approximately 700,000 distinct CDR3 sequences, 35% to 50% seen once. The sample consisted of peripheral blood. All receptors derive from an adult man with Graves' ophthalmopathy.

On this clonotype: One junction end disagrees with the germline gene, perhaps due to a read error. This sequence joins TRBV7-9 and TRBJ2-5; 10 nucleotides match TRBD1. The germline V gene encodes CDR1 SEHNR and CDR2 FQNEAQ (reference sequence). This CDR3 spans 18 amino acids. The DNA of the CDR3 is TGTGCCAGCAGTTTAGGTCTCGGGACAGGGGCTCACCAAGAGACCCAGTACTTC. It is translated as CASSLGLGTGAHQETQYF.

Turning to this clonotype: At one end, the junction sequence differs from germline, possibly due to a read error. The chain uses TRBV9 and TRBJ2-2, with D perhaps TRBD2 (5 bases). Germline V gene sequence: CDR1 SGDLS, CDR2 YYNGEE. The CDR3 runs 17 residues. The CDR3 protein is CASSVIKRVGNTGEPFF. The CDR3 DNA reads TGTGCCAGCAGCGTAATAAAGAGGGTCGGAAACACCGGGGAGCCGTTTTTT.

The chain combines TRBV7-9 with TRBJ1-1; D is unclear. Between the trimmed V and J ends, which lost 4 bases and 4 bases, there was a span of 16 bases. The CDR3 has 15 amino acids. Germline V CDR1 and CDR2: SEHNR, FQNEAQ (reference sequence). CDR3 coding DNA: TGTGCCAGCAGCTCCCCTGGGGTTGCGGGCACTGAAGCTTTCTTT. Translation: CASSSPGVAGTEAFF.

The rearrangement links TRBV19 to TRBJ1-5; possibly TRBD1 for D (5 bases). The CDR3 covers 15 residues. V gave up 9 bases and J gave up 1 base, with 16 bases separating them. Germline V gene sequence: CDR1 LNHDA, CDR2 SQIVND (reference sequence). The DNA of the CDR3 is TGTGCCAGCAGTTTCGGGACGGCAAGCAATCAGCCCCAGCATTTT. Translation gives CASSFGTASNQPQHF.

The chain employs TRBV29-1 and TRBJ2-7, with TRBD2 as a possible D gene (5 bases). In germline, CDR1 is SQVTM, CDR2 ANQGSEA. CDR3 length: 15 residues. V was trimmed by 6 bases and J by 5 bases, leaving 23 bases between them. The CDR3 coding sequence is TGCAGCGTAGATCGACGGACCGGGGTCGCCCACGAGCAGTACTTC. This encodes CSVDRRTGVAHEQYF.

V gene TRBV11-2 combines with J gene TRBJ2-5, with a tentative D call TRBD1 (6 bases). Germline V gene sequence: CDR1 SGHAT, CDR2 FQNNGV. Trimming left V 6 bases short and J 5 bases short, with 16 bases between. The CDR3 contains 14 residues. The CDR3 loop is CASSTGTDEETQYF. DNA of the CDR3: TGTGCCAGCAGTACAGGGACGGACGAGGAGACCCAGTACTTC.

The chain's CDR3 is CASIQSGDYSNQPQHF. CDR3 DNA: TGTGCCAGCATCCAAAGTGGGGATTATAGCAATCAGCCCCAGCATTTT. The chain links TRBV24-1 to TRBJ1-5, with D uncertain. CDR3 length: 16 residues. Trimming left V 11 bases short and J 0 bases short, with 19 bases between. Germline CDR1 reads KGHDR; CDR2 reads SFDVKD.

The chain couples TRBV7-2 to TRBJ1-3, with D possibly being TRBD1 (6 bases). Germline CDR1 SGHTA, CDR2 FQGNSA. This CDR3 has 19 amino acids. V was shortened by 0 bases and J by 1 base, with 19 bases between the two germline ends. CDR3 DNA: TGTGCCAGCAGCTTAGCTCGGGGGCGAGGGGTTTCTTCTGGAAACACCATATATTTT. Translation gives CASSLARGRGVSSGNTIYF.

V usage is TRBV4-3 and J usage is TRBJ2-7, with 9 bases matching TRBD1. Per the germline V gene, CDR1 is LGHNA and CDR2 is YSLEER. There are 13 residues in the CDR3. The V and J ends lost 6 bases and 13 bases, in that order; junction bases with no gene match: 13. The CDR3 region is CASSLGQGSIRYF. CDR3 DNA sequence: TGCGCCAGCAGTCTTGGACAGGGGTCCATTCGATACTTC.

This clonotype occurred many times. J is TRBJ1-2 and V is TRBV29-1; D perhaps matches TRBD1 (6 bases). This CDR3 comprises 13 residues. CDR1 and CDR2 (germline): SQVTM, ANQGSEA. V lost 7 bases and J 8 bases, leaving 20 bases between the germline ends. The CDR3 is CSARDTGGVGYTF. Written as DNA, the CDR3 is TGCAGCGCCCGGGACACCGGAGGGGTCGGCTACACCTTC.

V gene TRBV10-3 combines with J gene TRBJ2-7, with TRBD1 matching over 10 bases. Germline values: CDR1 ENHRY, CDR2 SYGVKD. V trimming: 10 bases; J trimming: 3 bases; junction bases outside the gene matches: 12. The CDR3 is made up of 15 amino acids. The CDR3 nucleotides are TGTGCCAGCATCGTGGGACAGGGGATTGTCTACGAGCAGTACTTC. Translation gives CASIVGQGIVYEQYF.